Each of the 19 T cell receptor beta chains below was sequenced from the same sample in a study of blood T cell repertoires in COVID-19. Using immunoSEQ multiplex PCR, the repertoire was profiled, and TCRdb retains in-frame clones only, with some absent. This table has some 20,000 clones, around 91% appearing once. Material: peripheral blood. The receptors were sampled from a man between 65 and 79 years old with acute or convalescent COVID-19.

This sequence joins TRBV6-5 and TRBJ1-6; D might be TRBD1 (6 bases). The CDR3 length is 15 residues. Germline CDR1 MNHEY, CDR2 SVGAGI. V shed 7 bases and J shed 0 bases, with 10 bases lying between them. The CDR3 DNA follows: TGTGCCAGCAACCAGGGGCGCTCCTATAATTCACCCCTCCACTTT. It yields the protein CASNQGRSYNSPLHF.

This chain uses TRBV3-1 (or the pseudogene TRBV3-2) with TRBJ2-1; D remains ambiguous. This CDR3 contains 16 residues. CDR1 is LGHDT and CDR2 is YNNKEL in the germline V gene (reference sequence). V gave up 4 bases and J gave up 4 bases, with 17 bases separating them. CDR3 DNA sequence: TGTGCCAGCAGCCCGCGCTCGTGGGCAGAATACAATGAGCAGTTCTTC. Residues: CASSPRSWAEYNEQFF.

The chain uses TRBV3-1 (or the pseudogene TRBV3-2) and TRBJ2-3, with 7 positions matching TRBD2. CDR3 length equals 16 residues. Trimming cost V 4 bases and J 2 bases; bases outside gene matches: 9. Germline CDR1 reads LGHDT; CDR2 reads YNNKEL (reference sequence). The CDR3 DNA reads as TGTGCCAGCAGCCCCCGATGGAGCGGGACCACAGATACGCAGTATTTT. Residues: CASSPRWSGTTDTQYF.

The chain recombines TRBV3-1 (or the pseudogene TRBV3-2) with TRBJ2-2; TRBD2 matches at 7 bases. CDR1 LGHDT and CDR2 YNNKEL come from the germline V gene (reference sequence). V was pared by 1 base and J by 4 bases, with 6 bases of the junction left unmatched. CDR3 length: 16 residues. CDR3 amino acids: CASSQGGGGTTGELFF. DNA for the CDR3: TGTGCCAGCAGCCAAGGGGGCGGGGGAACCACCGGGGAGCTGTTTTTT.

The gene calls are TRBV6-2 or TRBV6-3 and TRBJ1-2, with a possible D match to TRBD1 (5 bases). Looked up from germline, CDR1 is MNHEY and CDR2 is SVGEGT. V lost 2 bases to trimming and J lost 0 bases, with 13 bases between them. The CDR3 is made up of 16 amino acids. CDR3 region: CASSYPDKPANYGYTF. CDR3 DNA sequence: TGTGCCAGCAGTTACCCGGACAAGCCAGCTAACTATGGCTACACCTTC.

There are a few counts of this clone. The chain links TRBV4-1 to TRBJ2-7; 7 bases fit TRBD1. With 1 base clipped from V and 1 base from J, the junction kept 4 bases outside the gene matches. From germline, CDR1 is MGHRA and CDR2 YSYEKL. The CDR3 runs 15 residues. The CDR3 DNA is TGCGCCAGCAGCCAAGCGACAGGGAAGTCCTACGAGCAGTACTTC. Its protein is CASSQATGKSYEQYF.

J is TRBJ2-7 and V is TRBV4-1; possibly TRBD2 for D (5 bases). Germline V gene sequence: CDR1 MGHRA, CDR2 YSYEKL. V dropped 2 bases and J dropped 2 bases, with 13 bases sitting between them. The CDR3 is 15 residues long. The CDR3 sequence: CASSQPPSGAYEQYF. The CDR3 nucleotides read TGCGCCAGCAGCCAACCCCCCAGCGGAGCCTACGAGCAGTACTTC.

This sequence joins TRBV19 and TRBJ2-4, with 8 bases aligning to TRBD1. The V segment lost 4 bases and the J segment 7 bases; nucleotides outside the gene matches: 6. Germline assignment: CDR1 LNHDA and CDR2 SQIVND (reference sequence). CDR3 length equals 14 residues. This CDR3 reads CASSNDRGTNIQYF. CDR3 coding DNA: TGTGCCAGTAGTAACGACAGGGGCACGAACATTCAGTACTTC. Using reference TRBV19 and TRBJ2-4 for the parts outside the CDR3, the full variable domain is DGGITQSPKYLFRKEGQNVTLSCEQNLNHDAMYWYRQDPGQGLRLIYYSQIVNDFQKGDIAEGYSVSREKKESFPLTVTSAQKNPTAFYLCASSNDRGTNIQYFGAGTRLSVL.

The chain is built from TRBV7-8 and TRBJ2-1; D might be TRBD2 (5 bases). The CDR3 spans 12 residues. Trimming left V 4 bases short and J 10 bases short, with 11 bases between. The germline V gene encodes CDR1 SGHVS and CDR2 FQNEAQ. CDR3 in DNA: TGTGCCAGCAGCTCCCTGGGCGGGGAGCAGTTCTTC. Residues: CASSSLGGEQFF.

This chain joins TRBV10-1 and TRBJ2-7; 9 positions match TRBD2. The CDR3 is made up of 14 amino acids. The V and J ends lost 2 bases and 6 bases, in that order; junction bases with no gene match: 5. The germline gives CDR1 WNHNN, CDR2 SYGVQD (reference sequence). CDR3: CASSETGTSSEQYF. As DNA, the CDR3 is TGCGCCAGCAGTGAGACCGGGACTAGCTCCGAGCAGTACTTC.

The V and J genes are TRBV19 and TRBJ1-5, with D uncertain. The length of the CDR3 is 16 residues. Deletions cut 1 base from V and 4 bases from J, with 14 bases between. The germline V gene has CDR1 LNHDA and CDR2 SQIVND (reference sequence). The chain's CDR3 is CASSIVRSGGNQPQHF. The CDR3, as DNA: TGTGCCAGTAGTATAGTGCGGTCAGGAGGGAATCAGCCCCAGCATTTT. The full variable domain, with the rest looked up from reference TRBV19 and TRBJ1-5, is DGGITQSPKYLFRKEGQNVTLSCEQNLNHDAMYWYRQDPGQGLRLIYYSQIVNDFQKGDIAEGYSVSREKKESFPLTVTSAQKNPTAFYLCASSIVRSGGNQPQHFGDGTRLSIL.

The J gene is TRBJ2-7, the V gene TRBV7-2; no definite D call. The germline CDR1 and CDR2 sequences are SGHTA and FQGNSA. The CDR3 consists of 14 residues. V lost 0 bases and J lost 2, with 8 bases in between. CDR3 bases: TGTGCCAGCAGCTTAGCGGTCGGTGCCTACGAGCAGTACTTC. Amino acids: CASSLAVGAYEQYF. The full variable domain, completed using reference TRBV7-2 and TRBJ2-7, is GAGVSQSPSNKVTEKGKDVELRCDPISGHTALYWYRQSLGQGLEFLIYFQGNSAPDKSGLPSDRFSAERTGGSVSTLTIQRTQQEDSAVYLCASSLAVGAYEQYFGPGTRLTVT.

The genes are TRBV3-1 (or the pseudogene TRBV3-2) and TRBJ2-7; TRBD2 is a possible D gene (5 bases). This CDR3 is built from 12 residues. Trimming shortened V by 4 bases and J by 3 bases, and 7 bases separated the two germline ends. Germline V gene data show CDR1 as LGHDT and CDR2 as YNNKEL (reference sequence). DNA of the CDR3: TGTGCCAGCAGCCCCGGGATCTACGAGCAGTACTTC. Amino acid sequence: CASSPGIYEQYF.

This chain links TRBV20-1 with TRBJ1-2; D ambiguous. Germline V CDR1 and CDR2: DFQATT, SNEGSKA (reference sequence). The V and J ends lost 8 bases and 2 bases respectively, with 9 bases between them. The CDR3 runs to 11 residues. The CDR3 protein is CSTTVNYGYTF. The CDR3 DNA follows: TGCAGTACCACAGTAAACTATGGCTACACCTTC.

The chain couples TRBV19 to TRBJ1-1; D ambiguous. The V end was cut by 5 bases, the J end by 6 bases, with 13 bases between. Germline V gives CDR1 LNHDA, CDR2 SQIVND (reference sequence). The CDR3 contains 13 residues. CDR3 sequence reads: CASSSMGGAEAFF. CDR3 nucleotide sequence: TGTGCCAGTAGTTCGATGGGCGGGGCTGAAGCTTTCTTT. Combining the CDR3 with reference TRBV19 and TRBJ1-1 gives the whole variable domain DGGITQSPKYLFRKEGQNVTLSCEQNLNHDAMYWYRQDPGQGLRLIYYSQIVNDFQKGDIAEGYSVSREKKESFPLTVTSAQKNPTAFYLCASSSMGGAEAFFGQGTRLTVV.

The V call is TRBV4-1, the J call TRBJ1-6, with 8 bases identical to TRBD1. Germline CDR1 and CDR2: MGHRA and YSYEKL. The CDR3 covers 16 residues. V shed 0 bases, J shed 4 bases, and the junction held 2 bases outside the gene matches. The CDR3 region has the DNA TGCGCCAGCAGCCAAGATCAGGGGGCTTATAATTCACCCCTCCACTTT. It translates to CASSQDQGAYNSPLHF.

The J gene is TRBJ1-3, the V gene TRBV5-5; D remains unclear. The CDR3 is made up of 14 amino acids. V gave up 1 base and J gave up 4 bases, with 9 bases separating them. CDR1 SGHKS and CDR2 YYEKEE come from the germline V gene (reference sequence). Written as DNA, the CDR3 is TGTGCCAGCAGCTTGTACGGGTCCGGAAACACCATATATTTT. Amino acid sequence: CASSLYGSGNTIYF.

This clone was found once. The chain carries TRBV4-3 and TRBJ2-3, with 10 bases fitting TRBD1. This CDR3 has 17 amino acids. Germline assignment: CDR1 LGHNA and CDR2 YSLEER. Trimming at V came to 1 base and at J to 3 bases, leaving 7 bases not matched to a gene. In DNA, the CDR3 is TGCGCCAGCAGCCAAGGAGACAGGGGGCGCGGGACAGATACGCAGTATTTT. Its translation: CASSQGDRGRGTDTQYF.

This chain uses TRBV6-1 with TRBJ2-1; TRBD2 matches at 11 bases. The CDR3 totals 16 residues. J was trimmed by 3 bases and V by 3 bases; bases with no gene match: 4. Germline values: CDR1 MNHNS, CDR2 SASEGT. Here the CDR3 reads CASSELTSGIYNEQFF. The DNA for the CDR3 is TGTGCCAGCAGTGAGCTGACTAGCGGGATCTACAATGAGCAGTTCTTC.